Listed here is a single T cell receptor beta chain. The antigen is not known. CDR3 size: 14 residues. V lost 3 bases, J lost 1 base, and 6 bases lay in between. Looked up from germline, CDR1 is MRHNA and CDR2 is SNTAGT. With 60 Vbeta and 13 Jbeta primers, the PCR was carried out. Measured with immunoSEQ multiplex PCR; TCRdb has only the in-frame clones, and not every one. The data contain under 250,000 clones, 60% to 80% of them seen just once; the ten biggest clones take up less than 3%. These data are taken from a study of cytomegalovirus exposure and HLA in healthy donors. Samples came from healthy bone marrow donors. Nominally healthy donors were sampled, though unrecorded immune exposures were likely. Notes on the study in general: In a later analysis, across HLA loci, associated TCR counts were highest for DRB1, lowest for HLA-C.

The TCR comes from a woman in her twenties or thirties in good health and CMV-seronegative. The genes are TRBV6-4 and TRBJ2-2; D is undetermined. Sequenced sample: PBMCs. This CDR3 reads CASSEDWNTGELFF. DNA for the CDR3: TGTGCCAGCAGTGAAGACTGGAACACCGGGGAGCTGTTTTTT.